The 32 T cell receptor beta chains given below trace back to one sample, sequenced in a study of blood T cell repertoires in COVID-19. The data were produced by immunoSEQ multiplex PCR, yet TCRdb's version contains in-frame clones alone and is incomplete. The table records under 150,000 clones, around 80% of them present only once. Sequenced material: PBMCs or T cells enriched from blood (not recorded which). These receptors all stem from a man aged 35 to 55 with acute COVID-19.

The chain is built from TRBV5-1 and TRBJ2-5; D is uncertain. Trimming shortened V by 6 bases and J by 5 bases, and 11 bases separated the two germline ends. Per germline, CDR1 SGHRS and CDR2 YFSETQ. The CDR3 is 12 residues long. CDR3 DNA sequence: TGCGCCAGCAACTCCCAATTCGAGACCCAGTACTTC. Its protein product is CASNSQFETQYF.

The chain links TRBV10-3 to TRBJ2-1; 9 bases line up with TRBD2. Unmatched junction bases numbered 16, after V lost 11 bases and J lost 8 bases. This CDR3 region has 15 residues. The germline V gene has CDR1 ENHRY and CDR2 SYGVKD. The CDR3 protein is CAVGGVSGSGHEQFF. The CDR3 nucleotides are TGTGCCGTCGGGGGGGTTAGCGGGAGCGGTCATGAGCAGTTCTTC.

The J gene is TRBJ2-1, the V gene TRBV9; TRBD2 is a possible D gene (7 bases). Germline V gene data show CDR1 as SGDLS and CDR2 as YYNGEE. Trimming shortened V by 4 bases and J by 3 bases, and 14 bases separated the two germline ends. The CDR3 is made up of 15 amino acids. The CDR3 sequence: CASSPRGGNYNEQFF. CDR3 in DNA: TGTGCCAGCAGCCCGAGGGGGGGTAACTACAATGAGCAGTTCTTC.

The V call is TRBV19, the J call TRBJ1-4, with 8 positions matching TRBD1. Germline loops: CDR1 LNHDA, CDR2 SQIVND (reference sequence). V lost 4 bases, J lost 13 bases, and 11 bases stayed unmatched. The CDR3 spans 14 residues. As DNA, the CDR3 is TGTGCCAGTAGTACCGGGACAGGCCATCGGGGACTGTTTTTT. The encoded protein is CASSTGTGHRGLFF.

The chain uses TRBV9 and TRBJ1-1; the D is unclear. Between the trimmed V and J ends, which lost 2 bases and 3 bases, there was a span of 20 bases. This CDR3 is built from 17 residues. The germline V gene encodes CDR1 SGDLS and CDR2 YYNGEE. CDR3 in amino acids: CASSVGEGKAWDTEAFF. The CDR3, as DNA: TGTGCCAGCAGCGTGGGAGAGGGAAAGGCATGGGACACTGAAGCTTTCTTT.

This clone has more than one count but fewer than ten. The V call is TRBV3-1 (or the pseudogene TRBV3-2), the J call TRBJ2-7; 13 bases are a match to TRBD2. V lost 4 bases, J lost 3 bases, and 3 bases stayed unmatched. Germline V CDR1 and CDR2: LGHDT, YNNKEL (reference sequence). The CDR3 covers 15 residues. The CDR3 region is CASSLGTSGNYEQYF. The CDR3 DNA reads as TGTGCCAGCAGCCTCGGGACTAGCGGGAACTACGAGCAGTACTTC.

A word on this clone: The sample has other DNA sequences that encode this CDR3 too. The gene calls are TRBV18 and TRBJ1-6; 11 bases fit TRBD1. Germline CDR1 and CDR2: KGHSH and LQKENI. Germline trimming cut 4 bases from V and 8 bases from J; bases unmatched to any gene: 4. CDR3 length equals 15 residues. The CDR3 sequence: CASSREGQGDSPLHF. CDR3 nucleotide sequence: TGTGCCAGCTCACGTGAGGGACAGGGGGATTCACCCCTCCACTTT.

Here the CDR3 reads CASRRGQGIYNEQFF. The CDR3 nucleotides read TGTGCCAGCAGACGAGGACAGGGAATTTACAATGAGCAGTTCTTC. J is TRBJ2-1 and V is TRBV7-9; 8 positions agree with TRBD1. Trimming cost V 6 bases and J 4 bases; bases outside gene matches: 8. The CDR3 runs 15 residues. CDR1 and CDR2 from the germline V gene are SEHNR and FQNEAQ (reference sequence).

The chain has TRBV9 and TRBJ1-1; possible D gene TRBD1, 6 bases. The CDR3 sequence is 13 residues long. V dropped 8 bases and J dropped 3 bases, with 14 bases sitting between them. CDR1 and CDR2 from the germline V gene are SGDLS and YYNGEE. In DNA, the CDR3 is TGTGCCAGTCGCAGGGAGGGGGACACTGAAGCTTTCTTT. Its translation is CASRREGDTEAFF.

In its sample, this clone was seen once. The chain recombines TRBV6-5 with TRBJ2-7; D remains unclear. This CDR3 comprises 14 residues. The germline V gene has CDR1 MNHEY and CDR2 SVGAGI. The V end was cut by 11 bases, the J end by 5 bases, with 22 bases between. CDR3 nucleotide sequence: TGTGCCGCAGCTCCGACTGGTAAGAGCGACGAGCAGTACTTC. This sequence encodes CAAAPTGKSDEQYF.

J is TRBJ2-2 and V is TRBV2, with D tentatively TRBD1 (6 bases). The germline V and J ends were trimmed by 6 bases and 1 base, with 15 bases remaining between them. In germline, CDR1 is SNHLY, CDR2 FYNNEI. The CDR3 has 16 amino acids. CDR3 sequence: CASRSLSGQNTGELFF. Here the CDR3 DNA reads TGTGCCAGCAGGAGCTTATCGGGACAGAACACCGGGGAGCTGTTTTTT.

The V gene is TRBV3-1 (or the pseudogene TRBV3-2), the J gene TRBJ2-2; tentative D call: TRBD2 (6 bases). The CDR3 is 15 residues long. V lost 2 bases to trimming and J lost 0 bases, with 7 bases between them. Germline CDR1 is LGHDT and CDR2 is YNNKEL (reference sequence). CDR3 in amino acids: CASSQTSPNTGELFF. CDR3 DNA sequence: TGTGCCAGCAGCCAAACTAGCCCGAACACCGGGGAGCTGTTTTTT.

This chain connects TRBV4-2 to TRBJ1-1; TRBD1 is a possible D gene (5 bases). The CDR3 has 12 amino acids. The V end lost 3 bases, the J end lost 7 bases, and 9 bases lay between the germline ends. CDR1 is LGHNA, CDR2 YNFKEQ, per germline. CDR3 residues: CASSQLTGEAFF. In DNA form, the CDR3 reads TGTGCCAGCAGCCAGCTAACAGGTGAAGCTTTCTTT.

The V call is TRBV7-8, the J call TRBJ1-1, with no clear D. The V gene lost 1 base and the J gene lost 1 base, with 4 bases spanning the gap. Germline lookup yields CDR1 SGHVS and CDR2 FQNEAQ. CDR3 size: 13 residues. CDR3 residues: CASSLVRNTEAFF. DNA of the CDR3: TGTGCCAGCAGCTTAGTGAGGAACACTGAAGCTTTCTTT.

The V call is TRBV24-1, the J call TRBJ2-5; 7 bases align to TRBD2. The CDR3 covers 15 residues. CDR1 and CDR2 from the germline V gene are KGHDR and SFDVKD. Germline trimming cut 3 bases from V and 5 bases from J; bases unmatched to any gene: 8. The CDR3, as DNA: TGTGCCACCAGTGATCCCCAAGCGGGGAGGGAGACCCAGTACTTC. Translated: CATSDPQAGRETQYF.

This chain uses TRBV11-1 with TRBJ2-3, with unresolved D. With 2 bases removed from V and 6 bases from J, the gap between germline ends came to 9 bases. CDR3 length: 13 residues. In germline, CDR1 is SGHAT, CDR2 FQDESV (reference sequence). For the CDR3, the DNA is TGTGCCAGCAGCTTACCCGGTCCGGATACGCAGTATTTT. This translates into CASSLPGPDTQYF.

V usage is TRBV4-2 and J usage is TRBJ2-7; 10 bases are a match to TRBD1. The CDR3 covers 14 residues. Germline CDR1 reads LGHNA; CDR2 reads YNFKEQ. J lost 3 bases, V lost 5 bases, and 4 bases had no gene match. CDR3 sequence reads: CASSVGQGYYEQYF. The CDR3 DNA reads as TGTGCCAGCAGCGTGGGACAGGGGTACTACGAGCAGTACTTC.

The chain recombines TRBV29-1 with TRBJ2-1; 9 bases map to TRBD2. The ends lost 6 bases at V and 2 bases at J; junction bases unmatched: 5. CDR3 length: 14 residues. Germline assignment: CDR1 SQVTM and CDR2 ANQGSEA. CDR3 protein: CSVPRGGAYNEQFF. In DNA, the CDR3 is TGCAGCGTCCCCCGCGGGGGGGCCTACAATGAGCAGTTCTTC.

The V call is TRBV19, the J call TRBJ2-7; 9 bases are shared with TRBD2. The CDR3 is 15 residues long. Germline CDR1 is LNHDA and CDR2 is SQIVND (reference sequence). After removal of 1 base from V and 3 bases from J, the junction contained 4 bases not matched to a gene. The CDR3 loop is CASSIASGEIYEQYF. The CDR3 DNA reads as TGTGCCAGTAGTATAGCTAGCGGGGAGATCTACGAGCAGTACTTC.

The gene calls are TRBV19 and TRBJ2-3; 7 bases are a match to TRBD1. V lost 4 bases to trimming and J lost 2 bases; unmatched junction nucleotides: 9. The CDR3 is made up of 16 amino acids. Germline assignment: CDR1 LNHDA and CDR2 SQIVND (reference sequence). In DNA, the CDR3 is TGTGCCAGTAGTACACAGACAGGGAAACTCACAGATACGCAGTATTTT. Its translation: CASSTQTGKLTDTQYF.

The CDR3 sequence: CASSLRGTSGSTDEQFF. The CDR3 region has the DNA TGTGCCAGCAGCTTGAGAGGAACTAGCGGGAGTACGGATGAGCAGTTCTTC. V gene TRBV5-8 combines with J gene TRBJ2-1; TRBD2 agrees at 11 bases. V gave up 1 base and J gave up 8 bases; unmatched junction bases: 11. This CDR3 has 17 residues. CDR1 and CDR2 (germline): SGHTS, YDEGEE.

The chain has TRBV19 and TRBJ2-7, with TRBD2 identical over 9 bases. The CDR3 runs to 14 residues. Germline V CDR1 and CDR2: LNHDA, SQIVND (reference sequence). J was trimmed by 3 bases and V by 4 bases; bases with no gene match: 4. CDR3 protein: CASSRDSGSYEQYF. The CDR3 region has the DNA TGTGCCAGTAGTAGAGATAGCGGGAGCTACGAGCAGTACTTC.

The chain couples TRBV7-9 to TRBJ1-6; D gene ambiguous. In germline, CDR1 is SEHNR, CDR2 FQNEAQ (reference sequence). V was pared by 5 bases and J by 6 bases, with 2 bases between. This CDR3 comprises 11 residues. This chain's CDR3 is CASSRNSPLHF. The CDR3 DNA follows: TGTGCCAGCAGCCGTAATTCACCCCTCCACTTT.

V usage is TRBV18 and J usage is TRBJ2-7; the D gene is possibly TRBD2 (5 bases). The CDR3 sequence is 14 residues long. Trimming took 5 bases from V and 2 from J, leaving 13 bases between them. Germline V gene sequence: CDR1 KGHSH, CDR2 LQKENI. The CDR3 DNA sequence: TGTGCCAGCTCAACGACCAACGGGGCCTACGAGCAGTACTTC. Its protein product is CASSTTNGAYEQYF. The full variable domain, completed using reference TRBV18 and TRBJ2-7, is NAGVMQNPRHLVRRRGQEARLRCSPMKGHSHVYWYRQLPEEGLKFMVYLQKENIIDESGMPKERFSAEFPKEGPSILRIQQVVRGDSAAYFCASSTTNGAYEQYFGPGTRLTVT.

This chain joins TRBV11-3 and TRBJ2-2, with a weak D call TRBD2 (5 bases). Germline loops: CDR1 SGHNT, CDR2 YENEEA. This CDR3 spans 16 amino acids. V was shortened by 4 bases and J by 6 bases, with 18 bases between the two germline ends. The CDR3 sequence is CASSSGYTGSAGELFF. The DNA of the CDR3 is TGTGCCAGCAGCTCCGGTTATACGGGTAGCGCCGGGGAGCTGTTTTTT.

The count of this clone is one. This chain connects TRBV6-5 to TRBJ1-6; no clear D. This CDR3 contains 14 residues. Germline CDR1 is MNHEY and CDR2 is SVGAGI. V was trimmed by 0 bases and J by 8 bases, leaving 8 bases between them. The CDR3 here is CASSYSYGDSPLHF. In nucleotides, the CDR3 is TGTGCCAGCAGTTACTCGTACGGGGATTCACCCCTCCACTTT.

The chain carries TRBV5-1 and TRBJ1-1; 11 bases align to TRBD1. Germline CDR1 reads SGHRS; CDR2 reads YFSETQ. There are 16 residues in the CDR3. Trimming removed 3 bases from V and 1 base from J; junction bases left unmatched: 5. In DNA, the CDR3 is TGCGCCAGCAGCTGGGGGGACAGGGGGAGGAACACTGAAGCTTTCTTT. This gives the protein CASSWGDRGRNTEAFF.

This sequence joins TRBV29-1 and TRBJ1-2; tentative D call: TRBD1 (5 bases). The CDR3 is 12 amino acids. Trimming took 0 bases from V and 8 from J, leaving 10 bases between them. The germline gives CDR1 SQVTM, CDR2 ANQGSEA. This CDR3 is CSVEDRGTGYTF. The CDR3 DNA sequence: TGCAGCGTTGAAGATCGCGGGACGGGCTACACCTTC.

On this clone itself: The junction departs from germline at one end; a sequencing error may be responsible. The CDR3 sequence is CASSLNSGEGEKLFF. CDR3 sequence (DNA): TGTGCTAGCAGCTTAAATTCAGGGGAGGGTGAAAAACTGTTTTTT. This chain links TRBV7-7 with TRBJ1-4, with a tentative D call TRBD1 (6 bases). The germline V gene has CDR1 SSHAT and CDR2 FNYEAQ (reference sequence). The CDR3 consists of 15 residues.

The chain carries TRBV3-1 (or the pseudogene TRBV3-2) and TRBJ1-4, with D unresolved. Trimming took off 5 bases at V and 7 bases at J, with 14 bases between the two ends. CDR1 and CDR2 from the germline V gene are LGHDT and YNNKEL (reference sequence). The CDR3 extends over 14 amino acids. CDR3 in amino acids: CASSSRLNSEKLFF. CDR3 bases: TGTGCCAGCAGCTCCCGACTAAACAGTGAAAAACTGTTTTTT.

The genes are TRBV3-1 (or the pseudogene TRBV3-2) and TRBJ1-4, with D perhaps TRBD1 (5 bases). The germline V gene has CDR1 LGHDT and CDR2 YNNKEL (reference sequence). V lost 2 bases to trimming and J lost 8 bases, with 18 bases between them. The CDR3 covers 16 residues. The CDR3 spells CASSQTGHPSGEKLFF. In DNA form, the CDR3 reads TGTGCCAGCAGCCAAACTGGACACCCGAGCGGGGAAAAACTGTTTTTT.

The chain is built from TRBV16 and TRBJ1-6, with a possible D match to TRBD1 (6 bases). CDR1 is KGHSY, CDR2 FQNENV, per germline. The CDR3 extends over 16 amino acids. Trimming stripped 0 bases from V and 5 bases from J, with 11 bases between. CDR3 protein: CASSQSGQGNNSPLHF. CDR3 coding DNA: TGTGCCAGCAGCCAATCGGGGCAGGGGAATAATTCACCCCTCCACTTT.